Sequencing of this T cell receptor beta chain was carried out in a study of blood T cell repertoires in COVID-19. Participants' reported clinical history set cohort assignment. Sequenced by immunoSEQ multiplex PCR; TCRdb stores in-frame clones only, minus some. Altogether around 250,000 clones are present, approximately 90% being singletons, with the ten largest covering less than 3.5%. The sequence came from a man between 40 and 49 years old who had been exposed to COVID-19. Sample: PBMCs or T cells enriched from blood (not recorded which).

The CDR3 region has the DNA TGCGCCAGCAGTTTACTAACCCTCCGGGACAGGGCCTACGAGCAGTACTTC. This codes for CASSLLTLRDRAYEQYF. The chain employs TRBV5-1 and TRBJ2-7; 9 bases are a match to TRBD1. J was trimmed by 2 bases and V by 5 bases; bases with no gene match: 14. Germline V gives CDR1 SGHRS, CDR2 YFSETQ. This CDR3 is built from 17 residues. Using reference TRBV5-1 and TRBJ2-7 for the parts outside the CDR3, the full variable domain is KAGVTQTPRYLIKTRGQQVTLSCSPISGHRSVSWYQQTPGQGLQFLFEYFSETQRNKGNFPGRFSGRQFSNSRSEMNVSTLELGDSALYLCASSLLTLRDRAYEQYFGPGTRLTVT.